Listed below are T cell receptor beta chains from one sample, sequenced in a study of cytomegalovirus exposure and HLA in healthy donors. Produced via immunoSEQ multiplex PCR; TCRdb's table is partial and in-frame only. The sample lists tens of thousands of clones, just under 95% occurring once. The specimen was PBMCs. The receptors shown here come from a woman younger than 30 in good health and CMV-seropositive. CDR3s include the opening cysteine and the closing phenylalanine or tryptophan. A D gene is named only where the DNA matches it firmly. Clone size is stated in some rows and not others, as once, few, many or a class when expanded.

cdr3_length: 13
j_call: TRBJ1-1
clone_size: NA
d_call: NA
v_call: TRBV7-2
cdr3_aa: CASRRVGNTEAFF
cdr3_nt: TGTGCCAGCAGACGCGTCGGGAACACTGAAGCTTTCTTT

cdr3_length: 14
j_call: TRBJ2-1
clone_size: NA
d_call: NA
v_call: TRBV29-1
cdr3_aa: CSVRKGGTYNEQFF
cdr3_nt: TGCAGCGTTCGGAAAGGGGGTACCTACAATGAGCAGTTCTTC

cdr3_length: 14
j_call: TRBJ2-7
clone_size: once
d_call: TRBD2
v_call: TRBV11-2
cdr3_aa: CASSSTGLAYEQYF
cdr3_nt: TGTGCCAGCAGCTCCACAGGACTAGCCTACGAGCAGTACTTC

cdr3_length: 13
j_call: TRBJ2-7
clone_size: NA
d_call: TRBD2
v_call: TRBV29-1
cdr3_aa: CSAGTSGRYEQYF
cdr3_nt: TGCAGCGCTGGGACTAGCGGTAGATACGAGCAGTACTTC

cdr3_length: 15
j_call: TRBJ1-4
clone_size: NA
d_call: NA
v_call: TRBV25-1
cdr3_aa: CASRRGPGGGEKLFF
cdr3_nt: TGTGCCAGCAGACGGGGGCCGGGGGGCGGTGAAAAACTGTTTTTT

cdr3_length: 13
j_call: TRBJ2-3
clone_size: NA
d_call: NA
v_call: TRBV7-9
cdr3_aa: CASSLVGGDTQYF
cdr3_nt: TGTGCCAGCAGCTTAGTCGGGGGAGATACGCAGTATTTT

cdr3_length: 15
j_call: TRBJ1-1
clone_size: NA
d_call: NA
v_call: TRBV5-1
cdr3_aa: CASSLGDGRVTEAFF
cdr3_nt: TGCGCCAGCAGCTTAGGGGACGGGAGGGTCACTGAAGCTTTCTTT

cdr3_length: 14
j_call: TRBJ2-5
clone_size: NA
d_call: NA
v_call: TRBV5-3
cdr3_aa: CARIPWGRQETQYF
cdr3_nt: TGTGCCAGAATCCCATGGGGCAGGCAAGAGACCCAGTACTTC

cdr3_length: 14
j_call: TRBJ1-6
clone_size: NA
d_call: NA
v_call: TRBV7-3
cdr3_aa: CAAPRGSTRPPLHF
cdr3_nt: TGTGCCGCGCCCAGGGGAAGTACTAGGCCACCCCTCCACTTT

cdr3_length: 15
j_call: TRBJ1-2
clone_size: NA
d_call: NA
v_call: TRBV7-9
cdr3_aa: CASSLDAQGNYGYTF
cdr3_nt: TGTGCCAGCAGCTTAGACGCGCAGGGAAACTATGGCTACACCTTC

cdr3_length: 15
j_call: TRBJ1-4
clone_size: NA
d_call: NA
v_call: TRBV10-3
cdr3_aa: CAISESIGANEKLFF
cdr3_nt: TGTGCCATCAGTGAGTCGATAGGGGCTAATGAAAAACTGTTTTTT

cdr3_length: 15
j_call: TRBJ1-3
clone_size: once
d_call: TRBD1
v_call: TRBV30
cdr3_aa: CAWSVGQGAGNTIYF
cdr3_nt: TGTGCCTGGAGTGTAGGACAGGGGGCCGGAAACACCATATATTTT

cdr3_length: 14
j_call: TRBJ1-6
clone_size: NA
d_call: NA
v_call: TRBV5-1
cdr3_aa: CASSSGSQNSPLHF
cdr3_nt: TGCGCCAGCAGCTCCGGGTCCCAAAATTCACCCCTCCACTTT

cdr3_length: 13
j_call: TRBJ2-3
clone_size: NA
d_call: NA
v_call: TRBV4-2
cdr3_aa: CASSPQSTDTQYF
cdr3_nt: TGTGCCAGCTCTCCCCAGAGCACAGATACGCAGTATTTT

cdr3_length: 14
j_call: TRBJ1-5
clone_size: NA
d_call: NA
v_call: TRBV6-6
cdr3_aa: CATMGGGGLQPQHF
cdr3_nt: TGTGCCACCATGGGGGGGGGCGGTCTTCAGCCCCAGCATTTT

cdr3_length: 14
j_call: TRBJ1-6
clone_size: NA
d_call: NA
v_call: TRBV2
cdr3_aa: CASSEALSGAPLHF
cdr3_nt: TGTGCCAGCAGTGAAGCGCTGTCAGGGGCACCCCTCCACTTT

cdr3_length: 12
j_call: TRBJ2-7
clone_size: few
d_call: NA
v_call: TRBV25-1
cdr3_aa: CASKGERYEQYF
cdr3_nt: TGTGCCAGCAAGGGGGAACGGTACGAGCAGTACTTC

cdr3_length: 16
j_call: TRBJ1-5
clone_size: NA
d_call: TRBD1
v_call: TRBV27
cdr3_aa: CASSRTGGYSNQPQHF
cdr3_nt: TGTGCCAGCAGCCGGACAGGCGGATATAGCAATCAGCCCCAGCATTTT

cdr3_length: 15
j_call: TRBJ1-1
clone_size: NA
d_call: TRBD1
v_call: TRBV30
cdr3_aa: CAWSPKWTGLSEAFF
cdr3_nt: TGTGCCTGGAGTCCAAAATGGACAGGGCTCTCTGAAGCTTTCTTT

cdr3_length: 15
j_call: TRBJ1-2
clone_size: NA
d_call: NA
v_call: TRBV28
cdr3_aa: CASSFSVGPNYGYTF
cdr3_nt: TGTGCCAGCAGTTTTTCGGTGGGCCCTAACTATGGCTACACCTTC

cdr3_length: 15
j_call: TRBJ1-2
clone_size: NA
d_call: NA
v_call: TRBV5-6
cdr3_aa: CASSLERGGIRGYTF
cdr3_nt: TGTGCCAGCAGCTTGGAGAGGGGGGGAATCCGTGGCTACACCTTC

cdr3_length: 15
j_call: TRBJ2-7
clone_size: NA
d_call: TRBD2
v_call: TRBV7-8
cdr3_aa: CASSLLAGGDYEQYF
cdr3_nt: TGTGCCAGCAGCTTACTAGCGGGGGGAGATTACGAGCAGTACTTC

cdr3_length: 12
j_call: TRBJ1-2
clone_size: NA
d_call: NA
v_call: TRBV2
cdr3_aa: CASSDRGYGYTF
cdr3_nt: TGTGCCAGCAGTGATAGAGGGTACGGCTACACCTTC

cdr3_length: 17
j_call: TRBJ2-3
clone_size: NA
d_call: TRBD2
v_call: TRBV9
cdr3_aa: CASSVAQASGATDTQYF
cdr3_nt: TGTGCCAGCAGCGTAGCACAGGCTAGCGGGGCGACAGATACGCAGTATTTT

cdr3_length: 15
j_call: TRBJ1-2
clone_size: NA
d_call: TRBD1
v_call: TRBV5-1
cdr3_aa: CASSLRGQDPYGYTF
cdr3_nt: TGCGCCAGCAGCTTGAGAGGACAGGACCCCTATGGCTACACCTTC

cdr3_length: 15
j_call: TRBJ1-1
clone_size: NA
d_call: NA
v_call: TRBV4-1
cdr3_aa: CASSRGVEGNTEAFF
cdr3_nt: TGCGCCAGCAGCCGAGGAGTCGAGGGGAACACTGAAGCTTTCTTT

cdr3_length: 15
j_call: TRBJ1-4
clone_size: NA
d_call: NA
v_call: TRBV5-4
cdr3_aa: CASSPNRALNEKLFF
cdr3_nt: TGTGCCAGCAGCCCGAACAGGGCCCTTAATGAAAAACTGTTTTTT

cdr3_length: 14
j_call: TRBJ2-7
clone_size: NA
d_call: NA
v_call: TRBV2
cdr3_aa: CASQVGGGIYEQYF
cdr3_nt: TGTGCCAGCCAAGTTGGCGGAGGGATTTACGAGCAGTACTTC